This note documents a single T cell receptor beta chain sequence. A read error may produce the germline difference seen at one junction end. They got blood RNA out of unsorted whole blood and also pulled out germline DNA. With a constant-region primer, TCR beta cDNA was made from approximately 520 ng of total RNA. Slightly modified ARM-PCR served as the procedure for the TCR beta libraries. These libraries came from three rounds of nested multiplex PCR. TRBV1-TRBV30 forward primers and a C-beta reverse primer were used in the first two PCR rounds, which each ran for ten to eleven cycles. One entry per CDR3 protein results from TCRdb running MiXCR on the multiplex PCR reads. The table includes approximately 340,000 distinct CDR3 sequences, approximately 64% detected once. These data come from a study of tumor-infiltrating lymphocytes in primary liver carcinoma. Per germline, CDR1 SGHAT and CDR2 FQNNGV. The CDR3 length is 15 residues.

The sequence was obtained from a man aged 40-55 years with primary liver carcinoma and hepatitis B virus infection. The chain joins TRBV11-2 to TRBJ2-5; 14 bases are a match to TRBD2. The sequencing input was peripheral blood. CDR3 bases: TGTGCCAGCGGCTTCGGGACTAGCGGGAGTGGGACCCAGTACTTC. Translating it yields CASGFGTSGSGTQYF.